These T cell receptor beta chains were read from a single sample in a study of CD8 T cells in Susac syndrome. Using its own MiXCR run on the immunoSEQ multiplex PCR reads, TCRdb lists one record per CDR3 protein. Of roughly 200,000 distinct CDR3 sequences detected, approximately 95% appear once; the ten largest clones hold less than 0.11%. Sequences were obtained from CD4+ T cells from PBMCs. The receptor source for this set is a human donor in good health. The conserved cysteine and the conserved F or W are not part of the CDR3 here.

TRBJ2-5 | TRBV6-1 | ASSLTSGTSIGETQY
TRBJ2-3 | TRBV7-2 | ASSLEGVAATDTQY
TRBJ2-1 | TRBV12-3/TRBV12-4 | ASSWGLDGNEQF
TRBJ2-5 | TRBV29-1 | SSSGDPLKETQY
TRBJ1-6 | TRBV25-1 | ASSDGTTDSPLH
TRBJ1-1 | TRBV20-1 | SARRPGMNTEAF
TRBJ2-1 | TRBV7-9 | ASSPAGTGMNEQF
TRBJ2-3 | TRBV12-3/TRBV12-4 | ASTSGYTQY
TRBJ2-5 | TRBV29-1 | SLGYLEGETQY
TRBJ2-2 | TRBV29-1 | SVGQGTNTGELF
TRBJ2-6 | TRBV30 | AWYSGANVLT
TRBJ2-3 | TRBV20-1 | SARGRRNTDTQY
TRBJ1-5 | TRBV20-1 | SAADWAGWNQPQH
TRBJ2-1 | TRBV4-2 | ASSQVDRDEDEQF
TRBJ2-1 | TRBV2 | ASSVRTGNEQF
TRBJ1-1 | TRBV11-2 | ASSLTRGQLSAF
TRBJ1-2 | TRBV7-2 | ASSLQTYGYT
TRBJ2-3 | TRBV6-1 | ASTTNVGQETDTQY
TRBJ2-1 | TRBV12-3/TRBV12-4 | ASSTSKRGGYNEQF
TRBJ2-4 | TRBV7-9 | ASSFGGTKNIQY
TRBJ2-5 | TRBV12-5 | ASGVGFPGETQY
TRBJ1-1 | TRBV19 | ASSIKTDIEAF
TRBJ1-1 | TRBV12-3/TRBV12-4 | ASSLAGPRGETF
TRBJ2-5 | TRBV14 | ASSQVRGRQTQY
TRBJ1-5 | TRBV7-2 | ASSLVGDSNQPQH
TRBJ1-4 | TRBV7-9 | ASSLGRTNEKLF
TRBJ2-1 | TRBV29-1 | SVDLLGQGDEQF
TRBJ1-2 | TRBV20-1 | SARDPGAWGTLGYT
TRBJ2-5 | TRBV23-1 | ASKPLGETQY
TRBJ1-2 | TRBV7-9 | ASSTERGGYT
TRBJ2-5 | TRBV7-2 | ASRGGARGETQY
TRBJ2-5 | TRBV29-1 | SVQRSQETQY
TRBJ2-1 | TRBV5-1 | ASSLARVSGDEQF
TRBJ1-6 | TRBV15 | ATSRDLDSPLH
TRBJ2-5 | TRBV3-1 | ASSQRLSETQY
TRBJ1-1 | TRBV9 | ASSVEANTEAF
TRBJ1-4 | TRBV20-1 | SASTVINEKLF
TRBJ1-1 | TRBV7-2 | ASSLGPTAF
TRBJ1-1 | TRBV29-1 | SVGTDGVNTEAF
TRBJ2-4 | TRBV9 | ASSVDEGALAKNIQY
TRBJ1-2 | TRBV24-1 | ATSDFDVLGYT
TRBJ2-1 | TRBV29-1 | SVVSSGRGNEQF
TRBJ1-2 | TRBV29-1 | SVGPQGAEGYT